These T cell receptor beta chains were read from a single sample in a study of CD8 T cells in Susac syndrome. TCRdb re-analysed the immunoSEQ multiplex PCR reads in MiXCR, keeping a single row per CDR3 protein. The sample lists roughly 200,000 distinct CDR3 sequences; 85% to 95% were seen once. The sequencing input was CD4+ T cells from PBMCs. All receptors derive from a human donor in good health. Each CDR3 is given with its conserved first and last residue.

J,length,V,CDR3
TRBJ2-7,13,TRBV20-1,CSAGTSDLYEQYF
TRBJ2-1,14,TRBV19,CASRGQGSHNEQFF
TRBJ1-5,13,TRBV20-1,CSARGRVGQPQHF
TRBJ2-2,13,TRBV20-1,CSANPWGTGELFF
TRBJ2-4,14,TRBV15,CATSRVGEGLIQYF
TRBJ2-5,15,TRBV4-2,CASSQDDRPGETQYF
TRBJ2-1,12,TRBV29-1,CSVEWVGNEQFF
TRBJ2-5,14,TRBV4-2,CASSQKMGGETQYF
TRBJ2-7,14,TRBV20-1,CSATTRGKGPEQYF
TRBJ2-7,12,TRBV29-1,CSVLTHTYEQYF
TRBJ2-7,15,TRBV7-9,CASSLFRRQGDEQYF
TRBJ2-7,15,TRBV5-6,CASSLAGTGVRAQYF
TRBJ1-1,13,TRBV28,CASSLGGDFEAFF
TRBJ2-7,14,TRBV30,CAWSPGTDLYEQYF
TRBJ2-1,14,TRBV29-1,CSVVRASGNGEQFF
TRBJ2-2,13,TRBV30,CAWTGTGAGELFF
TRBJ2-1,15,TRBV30,CAWSEGGHFRNEQFF
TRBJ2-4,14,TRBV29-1,CSFTPRGRGEFQYF
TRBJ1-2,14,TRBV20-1,CSAMDGRPNYGYTF
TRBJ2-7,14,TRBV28,CASSPNRLGIEQYF
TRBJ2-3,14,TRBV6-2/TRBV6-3,CASSSRDPTDTQYF
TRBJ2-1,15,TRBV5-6,CASSLSIDRVDEQFF
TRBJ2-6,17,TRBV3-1,CASSQTGGAAGANVLTF
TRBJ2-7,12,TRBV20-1,CSAESYSYEQYF
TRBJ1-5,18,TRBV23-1,CASSQSKRPGQPNQPQHF
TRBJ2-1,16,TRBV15,CATSRGSQWGDNEQFF
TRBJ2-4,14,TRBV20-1,CSAFRTGGSLFQYF
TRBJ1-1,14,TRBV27,CASSLRTGYTEAFF
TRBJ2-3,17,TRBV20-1,CSASSSGGLGRTDTQYF
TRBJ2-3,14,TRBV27,CASSPRRWFETQYF
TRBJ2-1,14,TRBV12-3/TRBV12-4,CASKGRGLFDEQFF
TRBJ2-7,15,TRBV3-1,CASSQEMGAPYEQYF
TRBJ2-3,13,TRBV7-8,CASSPTGAFTQYF
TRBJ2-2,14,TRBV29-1,CSVEKTPNTGELFF
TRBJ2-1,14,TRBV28,CASSNPRGRNEQFF
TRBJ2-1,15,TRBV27,CASSSAGGYINEQFF
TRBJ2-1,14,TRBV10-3,CAISVGLAENEQFF
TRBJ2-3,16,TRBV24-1,CATSDAGQGNTDTQYF
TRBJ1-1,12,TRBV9,CASSDDRTEAFF
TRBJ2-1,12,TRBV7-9,CASSFAGSEQFF
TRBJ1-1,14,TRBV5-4,CASSLGRDVTEAFF
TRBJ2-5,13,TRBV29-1,CSVEPGTGETQYF
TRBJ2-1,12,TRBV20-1,CSARGVTDEQFF
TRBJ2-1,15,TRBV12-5,CASGPPGLARNEQFF
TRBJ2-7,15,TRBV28,CASSPHRGFSTEQYF
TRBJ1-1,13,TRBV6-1,CASIAELITEAFF
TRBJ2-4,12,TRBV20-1,CSARWDRDIQYF
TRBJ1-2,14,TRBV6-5,CASSYGRGRGGYTF
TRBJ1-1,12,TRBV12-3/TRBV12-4,CASSLIRTEAFF
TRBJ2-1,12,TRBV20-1,CSATPSYNEQFF
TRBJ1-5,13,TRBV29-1,CSATDSRYQPQHF
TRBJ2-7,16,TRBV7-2,CASSPSRSGPRSEQYF
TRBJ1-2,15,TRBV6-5,CATGDRAKDNYGYTF
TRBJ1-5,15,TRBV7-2,CASSQSGTENQPQHF
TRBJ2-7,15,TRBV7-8,CASTPPSTGAYEQYF
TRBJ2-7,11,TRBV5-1,CASSLMQEQYF
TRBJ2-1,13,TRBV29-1,CSVASGKYNEQFF
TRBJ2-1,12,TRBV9,CASSAGNNEQFF
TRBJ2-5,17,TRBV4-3,CASSQAWASGSGETQYF
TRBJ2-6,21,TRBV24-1,CATSDTWTSGRTSSGANVLTF